Listed below are T cell receptor beta chains from one sample, sequenced in a study of blood T cells in healthy people across ages. MiXCR, applied by TCRdb to the 5' RACE reads, yields one record per CDR3 protein. The data show about 800,000 distinct CDR3 sequences, over 45% seen once. The specimen sequenced was blood. The receptors derive from a man under 40 in good health. Each CDR3 is given with its conserved first and last residue. D genes are given only for firm matches. Clone size is stated in some rows and not others, as once, few, many or a class when expanded.

clone_size: NA; d_call: TRBD1; v_call: TRBV7-8; j_call: TRBJ2-3; cdr3_aa: CASSWPGQTDTQYF; cdr3_nt: TGTGCCAGCAGCTGGCCGGGACAGACAGATACGCAGTATTTT
clone_size: many; d_call: NA; v_call: TRBV5-4; j_call: TRBJ1-2; cdr3_aa: CASSLVGTTTYGYTF; cdr3_nt: TGTGCCAGCAGCTTGGTTGGGACTACTACCTATGGCTACACCTTC
clone_size: once; d_call: TRBD1; v_call: TRBV7-8; j_call: TRBJ2-3; cdr3_aa: CANSGRDRGSTDTQYF; cdr3_nt: TGTGCCAACAGCGGCCGGGACAGGGGTTCCACAGATACGCAGTATTTT
clone_size: few; d_call: NA; v_call: TRBV7-2; j_call: TRBJ1-6; cdr3_aa: CASSLDSRDVGLGDSPLHF; cdr3_nt: TGTGCCAGCAGCTTAGATTCCAGGGACGTTGGGCTGGGGGATTCACCCCTCCACTTT
clone_size: NA; d_call: NA; v_call: TRBV27; j_call: TRBJ1-2; cdr3_aa: CASSLTYQGLGNYGYTF; cdr3_nt: TGTGCCAGCAGTTTAACCTATCAGGGGCTTGGGAACTATGGCTACACCTTC
clone_size: few; d_call: TRBD2; v_call: TRBV13; j_call: TRBJ2-1; cdr3_aa: CASSLPSGNEQFF; cdr3_nt: TGTGCCAGCAGCTTGCCTAGCGGGAATGAGCAGTTCTTC
clone_size: NA; d_call: NA; v_call: TRBV5-1; j_call: TRBJ2-7; cdr3_aa: CASSLLPGDDYEQYF; cdr3_nt: TGCGCCAGCAGCTTGTTGCCAGGGGACGATTACGAGCAGTACTTC
clone_size: NA; d_call: NA; v_call: TRBV4-3; j_call: TRBJ2-4; cdr3_aa: CASSQGVGPRQQYF; cdr3_nt: TGCGCCAGCAGCCAAGGTGTAGGGCCGCGTCAGCAGTACTTC
clone_size: NA; d_call: TRBD2; v_call: TRBV5-1; j_call: TRBJ2-1; cdr3_aa: CASSFRVAGGISSYNEQFF; cdr3_nt: TGCGCCAGCAGCTTCCGCGTAGCGGGAGGGATTAGCTCCTACAATGAGCAGTTCTTC
clone_size: NA; d_call: NA; v_call: TRBV28; j_call: TRBJ2-7; cdr3_aa: CASTPFNGNEQYF; cdr3_nt: TGTGCCAGCACCCCATTTAACGGGAACGAGCAGTACTTC
clone_size: NA; d_call: NA; v_call: TRBV5-1; j_call: TRBJ2-5; cdr3_aa: CASRSSIQETQYF; cdr3_nt: TGCGCCAGCAGGTCATCGATCCAAGAGACCCAGTACTTC
clone_size: NA; d_call: NA; v_call: TRBV29-1; j_call: TRBJ2-3; cdr3_aa: CSVLGDSSSTDTQYF; cdr3_nt: TGCAGCGTCCTAGGGGACTCCTCTAGCACAGATACGCAGTATTTT
clone_size: NA; d_call: TRBD1; v_call: TRBV27; j_call: TRBJ2-3; cdr3_aa: CASSSPGQGITDTRYF; cdr3_nt: TGTGCCAGTAGTTCGCCGGGACAGGGGATCACAGATACGCGGTATTTT
clone_size: once; d_call: NA; v_call: TRBV7-8; j_call: TRBJ1-1; cdr3_aa: CATVDDGGTEAFF; cdr3_nt: TGTGCCACCGTGGACGACGGGGGCACTGAAGCTTTCTTT
clone_size: once; d_call: NA; v_call: TRBV7-6; j_call: TRBJ2-7; cdr3_aa: CASTEGGYITGREQYF; cdr3_nt: TGTGCCAGCACCGAAGGAGGGTATATTACGGGGAGGGAGCAGTACTTC
clone_size: NA; d_call: NA; v_call: TRBV7-2; j_call: TRBJ2-4; cdr3_aa: CASSPTSGGGGKNIQYF; cdr3_nt: TGTGCCAGCAGCCCAACGTCAGGGGGCGGGGGCAAAAACATTCAGTACTTC